These 32 T cell receptor beta chains were sequenced from one sample in a study of response to subunit inactivated influenza vaccine. One entry per CDR3 protein, called by TCRdb with MiXCR from the RT-PCR reads. This sample has 650,000 to 800,000 distinct CDR3 sequences, with less than 20% found just once. This specimen consisted of PBMCs from blood, obtained 5 days after vaccination. The receptors stem from a man aged 45 to 65 who received an inactivated influenza vaccine.

This clonotype was seen only once. This chain connects TRBV20-1 to TRBJ1-2, with D tentatively TRBD1 (5 bases). V lost 3 bases to trimming and J lost 4 bases, with 18 bases between them. CDR1 and CDR2 (germline): DFQATT, SNEGSKA (reference sequence). CDR3 length: 15 residues. The CDR3: CSASTSGTRGYGYTF. The CDR3 coding sequence is TGCAGTGCTAGCACCTCCGGGACTAGAGGCTATGGCTACACCTTC.

There are a few counts of this clonotype. The chain couples TRBV12-3 or TRBV12-4 to TRBJ2-1; tentatively, D is TRBD2 (6 bases). The germline V and J ends were trimmed by 5 bases and 5 bases, with 13 bases remaining between them. This CDR3 is built from 14 residues. The CDR3 region has the DNA TGTGCCAGCAGTACGTTGGGACTGAACAATGAGCAGTTCTTC. Amino acid sequence: CASSTLGLNNEQFF.

This clonotype has just a few counts. The chain has TRBV20-1 and TRBJ2-3; 11 bases line up with TRBD2. Germline trimming cut 6 bases from V and 2 bases from J; bases unmatched to any gene: 7. Germline CDR1 is DFQATT and CDR2 is SNEGSKA (reference sequence). This CDR3 has 15 amino acids. CDR3 protein: CSAQRLAGITDTQYF. The CDR3 DNA sequence: TGCAGTGCCCAGCGACTAGCGGGGATCACAGATACGCAGTATTTT.

This clonotype was seen many times. The J gene is TRBJ2-5, the V gene TRBV7-2; 8 nucleotides match TRBD1. The ends lost 1 base at V and 1 base at J; junction bases unmatched: 2. This CDR3 contains 15 residues. The germline V gene encodes CDR1 SGHTA and CDR2 FQGNSA. As DNA, the CDR3 is TGTGCCAGCAGCTTAGGTGGGACAGGCCAAGAGACCCAGTACTTC. This encodes CASSLGGTGQETQYF.

This clonotype was detected only a few times. V and J are TRBV12-3 or TRBV12-4 and TRBJ2-1; TRBD1 matches at 7 bases. The CDR3 totals 14 residues. The junction had 7 bases not matched to a gene; V was cut back by 3 bases and J by 8 bases. CDR3 sequence: CASSLRGRIDEQFF. The CDR3, as DNA: TGTGCCAGCAGTTTGAGGGGGCGTATCGATGAGCAGTTCTTC.

The chain employs TRBV6-4 and TRBJ1-2, with D hard to call. Germline assignment: CDR1 MRHNA and CDR2 SNTAGT. The CDR3 length is 10 residues. V dropped 3 bases and J dropped 7 bases, with 3 bases sitting between them. CDR3 protein: CASSEPGYTF. In DNA form, the CDR3 reads TGTGCCAGCAGTGAACCTGGCTACACCTTC.

As concerns this clonotype: This sequence may be a read error, since a much larger clone differs from it by one base. CDR3 coding DNA: TGTGCCTGCAGCTTCTATACAGGGGGCCAAGAGACCCAGTACTTC. As protein: CACSFYTGGQETQYF. The V gene is TRBV7-2, the J gene TRBJ2-5; 8 nucleotides align to TRBD1. The CDR3 is made up of 15 amino acids. The germline gives CDR1 SGHTA, CDR2 FQGNSA. Together with reference TRBV7-2 and TRBJ2-5, the CDR3 gives the full variable domain: GAGVSQSPSNKVTEKGKDVELRCDPISGHTALYWYRQSLGQGLEFLIYFQGNSAPDKSGLPSDRFSAERTGGSVSTLTIQRTQQEDSAVYLCACSFYTGGQETQYFGPGTRLLVL.

J is TRBJ2-1 and V is TRBV25-1, with D possibly being TRBD1 or TRBD2 (5 bases each). Germline V CDR1 and CDR2: MGHDK, SYGVNS. With 4 bases removed from V and 7 bases from J, the gap between germline ends came to 8 bases. This CDR3 contains 12 residues. The DNA for the CDR3 is TGTGCCAGCAGTGCCTGGGGGAATGAGCAGTTCTTC. Its translation is CASSAWGNEQFF.

This clonotype was picked up a small number of times. The chain employs TRBV6-2 or TRBV6-3 and TRBJ1-1; D is perhaps TRBD1 (5 bases). CDR3 length: 16 amino acids. Germline V gene lookup returns CDR1 MNHEY and CDR2 SVGEGT. The germline V and J ends were trimmed by 2 bases and 5 bases, with 18 bases remaining between them. CDR3 bases: TGTGCCAGCAGTTACACCCGCGGGGGGACTGGAACTGAAGCTTTCTTT. The encoded protein is CASSYTRGGTGTEAFF.

The chain uses TRBV7-8 and TRBJ2-7; D may match TRBD1 or TRBD2 (5 bases each). Germline V gene lookup returns CDR1 SGHVS and CDR2 FQNEAQ. CDR3 length: 16 amino acids. V lost 5 bases and J lost 5, with 22 bases in between. CDR3 region: CASSNTPGLVGDEQYF. The CDR3 bases are TGTGCCAGCAGCAATACGCCGGGGCTCGTCGGGGACGAGCAGTACTTC.

In its sample, this clonotype was seen many times. The chain carries TRBV5-1 and TRBJ2-3, with 7 positions matching TRBD1. This CDR3 has 19 amino acids. Germline assignment: CDR1 SGHRS and CDR2 YFSETQ. V was pared by 5 bases and J by 1 base, with 19 bases of the junction left unmatched. The CDR3 loop is CASSLEQGFHVRGTDTQYF. The CDR3 coding sequence is TGCGCCAGCAGTCTGGAACAGGGGTTCCACGTCAGAGGCACAGATACGCAGTATTTT.

This clonotype was seen more than once but under ten times. The chain carries TRBV6-2 or TRBV6-3 and TRBJ2-7, with TRBD1 matching over 8 bases. Germline assignment: CDR1 MNHEY and CDR2 SVGEGT. V lost 6 bases to trimming and J lost 3 bases; unmatched junction nucleotides: 10. The CDR3 extends over 15 amino acids. The CDR3 is CASSTYGTGDYEQYF. CDR3 nucleotides: TGTGCCAGCAGCACCTACGGGACAGGAGACTACGAGCAGTACTTC.

The chain links TRBV29-1 to TRBJ2-3; no clear D gene. The germline CDR1 and CDR2 sequences are SQVTM and ANQGSEA. The length of the CDR3 is 14 residues. Between the trimmed V and J ends, which lost 6 bases and 1 base, there was a span of 14 bases. CDR3 sequence reads: CSVRWRLGTDTQYF. DNA of the CDR3: TGCAGCGTGAGGTGGCGGCTCGGCACAGATACGCAGTATTTT.

This clonotype was counted a few times. This chain uses TRBV5-5 with TRBJ2-1, with 8 positions matching TRBD2. This CDR3 contains 16 residues. V shed 3 bases, J shed 2 bases, and the junction held 7 bases outside the gene matches. The germline V gene encodes CDR1 SGHKS and CDR2 YYEKEE (reference sequence). The CDR3 loop reads CASSSTSVAPYNEQFF. The CDR3 DNA reads as TGTGCCAGCAGCTCGACTAGCGTGGCACCCTACAATGAGCAGTTCTTC.

This clonotype was detected a few times. V usage is TRBV4-2 and J usage is TRBJ2-2, with 9 bases fitting TRBD1. Germline V gene lookup returns CDR1 LGHNA and CDR2 YNFKEQ. The J segment lost 5 bases and the V segment lost 1 base, leaving 5 bases of the junction unmatched. The CDR3 has 16 amino acids. CDR3: CASSQAGQGRTGELFF. In DNA, the CDR3 is TGTGCCAGCAGCCAAGCGGGACAGGGTAGGACCGGGGAGCTGTTTTTT.

The chain uses TRBV4-2 and TRBJ1-4; TRBD1 aligns across 9 bases. The CDR3 length is 13 residues. Unmatched junction bases numbered 2, after V lost 5 bases and J lost 7 bases. CDR1 and CDR2 from the germline V gene are LGHNA and YNFKEQ. The CDR3 bases are TGTGCCAGCAGCGAGGACAGGGGTGAAAAACTGTTTTTT. It translates to CASSEDRGEKLFF.

The table lists this clonotype with many counts. The rearrangement links TRBV27 to TRBJ1-1; 7 nucleotides line up with TRBD1. There are 15 residues in the CDR3. In germline, CDR1 is MNHEY, CDR2 SMNVEV (reference sequence). V gave up 6 bases and J gave up 1 base; unmatched junction bases: 8. CDR3 in DNA: TGTGCCAGCAGGGAGACAGGGCTCGGGAACACTGAAGCTTTCTTT. Amino acids: CASRETGLGNTEAFF.

Ten or more counts support this clonotype. J is TRBJ2-1 and V is TRBV28; D remains unclear. The CDR3 runs to 12 residues. The V end was cut by 6 bases, the J end by 10 bases, with 13 bases between. Germline V gene data show CDR1 as MDHEN and CDR2 as SYDVKM. In DNA form, the CDR3 reads TGTGCCAGCAGGCCCTTACTACGAGAGCAGTTCTTC. This encodes CASRPLLREQFF.

This clonotype was recorded a few times. This rearrangement joins TRBV29-1 to TRBJ1-1, with 9 bases lining up with TRBD1. V dropped 3 bases and J dropped 10; count of bases not matched to a gene: 9. CDR3 length: 13 residues. Germline assignment: CDR1 SQVTM and CDR2 ANQGSEA. CDR3 loop: CSVDAQTTGGAFF. In nucleotides, the CDR3 is TGCAGCGTTGATGCCCAAACGACAGGGGGAGCTTTCTTT. Filled out from reference TRBV29-1 and TRBJ1-1, the complete variable domain reads SAVISQKPSRDICQRGTSLTIQCQVDSQVTMMFWYRQQPGQSLTLIATANQGSEATYESGFVIDKFPISRPNLTFSTLTVSNMSPEDSSIYLCSVDAQTTGGAFFGQGTRLTVV.

The genes are TRBV5-1 and TRBJ2-1; D could derive from TRBD1 or TRBD2 (6 bases each). V was trimmed by 3 bases and J by 5 bases, leaving 15 bases between them. Germline lookup yields CDR1 SGHRS and CDR2 YFSETQ. The CDR3 spans 15 residues. The CDR3 nucleotides read TGCGCCAGCAGCTCCAAGGGGGAGGCGAACAATGAGCAGTTCTTC. Amino acid sequence: CASSSKGEANNEQFF. The full variable domain, its missing parts supplied by reference TRBV5-1 and TRBJ2-1, is KAGVTQTPRYLIKTRGQQVTLSCSPISGHRSVSWYQQTPGQGLQFLFEYFSETQRNKGNFPGRFSGRQFSNSRSEMNVSTLELGDSALYLCASSSKGEANNEQFFGPGTRLTVL.

The V call is TRBV15, the J call TRBJ2-4, with D perhaps TRBD2 (6 bases). Trimming cost V 0 bases and J 0 bases, with 9 bases left between them. This CDR3 spans 16 amino acids. CDR1 is LNHNV and CDR2 is YYDKDF in the germline V gene (reference sequence). Here the CDR3 reads CATSRERGLAKNIQYF. In DNA form, the CDR3 reads TGTGCCACCAGCAGAGAACGGGGACTAGCCAAAAACATTCAGTACTTC.

The J gene is TRBJ2-3, the V gene TRBV9; D might be TRBD1 (6 bases). Between the trimmed V and J ends, which lost 3 bases and 8 bases, there was a span of 28 bases. Germline V gene data show CDR1 as SGDLS and CDR2 as YYNGEE. The CDR3 length is 18 residues. The CDR3 loop is CASSAPLVPQGPQGTQYF. The CDR3 bases are TGTGCCAGCAGCGCACCTCTAGTTCCCCAGGGTCCACAGGGTACGCAGTATTTT.

The chain combines TRBV24-1 with TRBJ2-7; 9 bases match TRBD2. CDR3 size: 14 residues. Germline-derived CDR1 and CDR2 are KGHDR and SFDVKD. V lost 3 bases to trimming and J lost 7 bases; unmatched junction nucleotides: 6. The CDR3 sequence is CATSDPAGGWEQYF. CDR3 DNA sequence: TGTGCCACCAGTGATCCAGCGGGAGGCTGGGAGCAGTACTTC.

The chain carries TRBV6-1 and TRBJ2-7, with D possibly TRBD2 on 6 matching bases. This CDR3 region has 16 residues. Trimming stripped 6 bases from V and 0 bases from J, with 18 bases between. Germline loops: CDR1 MNHNS, CDR2 SASEGT. For the CDR3, the DNA is TGTGCCAGCAGAAAAGGACGGGGACTTACCTCCTACGAGCAGTACTTC. Its protein product is CASRKGRGLTSYEQYF.

Many counts were recorded for this clonotype. The rearrangement links TRBV20-1 to TRBJ2-6; tentative D call: TRBD1 (6 bases). The CDR3 is made up of 15 amino acids. Germline-derived CDR1 and CDR2 are DFQATT and SNEGSKA (reference sequence). Trimming took off 5 bases at V and 4 bases at J, with 15 bases between the two ends. CDR3 sequence: CSAQDRRAGANVLTF. CDR3 sequence (DNA): TGCAGTGCTCAAGACAGGCGGGCGGGGGCCAACGTCCTGACTTTC.

This clonotype was detected ten times or more. The CDR3 region is CASSELNNEQFF. The CDR3 coding sequence is TGTGCCAGCAGCGAATTGAACAATGAGCAGTTCTTC. The rearrangement joins TRBV7-9 to TRBJ2-1; unclear D gene. This CDR3 has 12 amino acids. Looked up from germline, CDR1 is SEHNR and CDR2 is FQNEAQ (reference sequence). V lost 5 bases and J lost 5, with 7 bases in between.

This clonotype was seen more than once but under ten times. The chain is built from TRBV12-3 or TRBV12-4 and TRBJ1-3; 7 nucleotides match TRBD1. The CDR3 length is 16 residues. The ends lost 5 bases at V and 2 bases at J; junction bases unmatched: 9. The CDR3 here is CASSPVLGGTGNTIYF. Written as DNA, the CDR3 is TGTGCCAGCAGTCCCGTCCTAGGGGGCACTGGAAACACCATATATTTT.

This clonotype occurred many times. The junction differs from germline at one of its ends, possibly a read error. The chain joins TRBV12-3 or TRBV12-4 to TRBJ2-7; D remains unclear. CDR3 length: 12 amino acids. The CDR3 sequence: CASSLVSYEQYF. The CDR3 DNA sequence: TGTGCCAGCAGCTTAGTTTCCTACGAGCAGTACTTC.

In its sample, this clonotype was seen a few times. V and J are TRBV20-1 and TRBJ1-1; possible D gene TRBD1, 5 bases. CDR1 and CDR2 from the germline V gene are DFQATT and SNEGSKA (reference sequence). Trimming removed 0 bases from V and 6 bases from J, with 11 bases in between. The CDR3 length is 13 residues. The CDR3 nucleotides are TGCAGTGCTAGAGATGGGGCAGGACCTGAAGCTTTCTTT. It translates to CSARDGAGPEAFF.

This chain links TRBV4-1 with TRBJ2-1, with D perhaps given as TRBD1 or TRBD2 (5 bases each). The V gene's germline CDR1 is MGHRA and CDR2 YSYEKL. V lost 4 bases to trimming and J lost 0 bases, with 10 bases between them. The CDR3 contains 15 residues. Written as DNA, the CDR3 is TGCGCCAGCAGCCCCGGGACGGACTCCTACAATGAGCAGTTCTTC. It encodes CASSPGTDSYNEQFF.

This clonotype occurred a few times. The genes are TRBV4-2 and TRBJ2-7; D remains ambiguous. Looked up from germline, CDR1 is LGHNA and CDR2 is YNFKEQ. The ends were cut back, 0 bases at V and 6 bases at J, with 18 bases in the middle. The CDR3 contains 16 residues. Written as DNA, the CDR3 is TGTGCCAGCAGCCAAGATCATTGGGGTCCGTCAGGCGAGCAGTACTTC. It specifies CASSQDHWGPSGEQYF.

The CDR3 DNA reads as TGTGCCAGCGTTCGCGACGAGCAGTACTTC. Amino acids: CASVRDEQYF. The chain uses TRBV7-9 and TRBJ2-7; no firm D call. Germline V gene data show CDR1 as SEHNR and CDR2 as FQNEAQ (reference sequence). Trimming pared 8 bases from V and 5 bases from J, leaving 7 bases between. The CDR3 is 10 residues long.